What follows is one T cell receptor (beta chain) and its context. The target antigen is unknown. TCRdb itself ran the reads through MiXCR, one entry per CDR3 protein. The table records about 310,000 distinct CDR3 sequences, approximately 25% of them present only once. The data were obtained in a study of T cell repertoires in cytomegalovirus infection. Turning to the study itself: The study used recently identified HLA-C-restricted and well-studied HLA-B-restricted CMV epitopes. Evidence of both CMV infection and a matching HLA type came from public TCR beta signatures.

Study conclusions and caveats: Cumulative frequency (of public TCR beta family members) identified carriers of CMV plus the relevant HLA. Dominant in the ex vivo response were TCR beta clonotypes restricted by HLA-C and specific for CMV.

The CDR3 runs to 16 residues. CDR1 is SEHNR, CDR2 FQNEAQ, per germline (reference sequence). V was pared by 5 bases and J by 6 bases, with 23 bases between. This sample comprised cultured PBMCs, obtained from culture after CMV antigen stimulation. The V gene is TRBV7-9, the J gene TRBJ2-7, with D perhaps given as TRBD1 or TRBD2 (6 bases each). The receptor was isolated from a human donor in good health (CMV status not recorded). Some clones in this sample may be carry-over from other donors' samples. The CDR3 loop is CASSPRTRGASAEQYF. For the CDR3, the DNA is TGTGCCAGCAGCCCCCGAACGAGGGGGGCGTCTGCCGAGCAGTACTTC.